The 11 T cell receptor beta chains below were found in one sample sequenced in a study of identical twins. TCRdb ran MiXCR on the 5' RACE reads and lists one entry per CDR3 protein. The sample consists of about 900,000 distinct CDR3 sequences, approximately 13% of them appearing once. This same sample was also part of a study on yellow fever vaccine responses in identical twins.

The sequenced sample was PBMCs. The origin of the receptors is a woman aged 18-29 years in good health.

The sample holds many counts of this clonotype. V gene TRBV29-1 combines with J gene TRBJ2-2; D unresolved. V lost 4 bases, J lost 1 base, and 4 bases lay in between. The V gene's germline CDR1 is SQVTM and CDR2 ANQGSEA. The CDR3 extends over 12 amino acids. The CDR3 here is CSVGGNTGELFF. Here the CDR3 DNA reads TGCAGCGTTGGGGGGAACACCGGGGAGCTGTTTTTT.

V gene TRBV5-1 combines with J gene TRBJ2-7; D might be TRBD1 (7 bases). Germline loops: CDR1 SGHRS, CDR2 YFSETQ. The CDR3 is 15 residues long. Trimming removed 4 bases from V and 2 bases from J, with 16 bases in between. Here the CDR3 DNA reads TGCGCCAGCAGCCCGCAGGGGGGCCTACCCTACGAGCAGTACTTC. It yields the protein CASSPQGGLPYEQYF.

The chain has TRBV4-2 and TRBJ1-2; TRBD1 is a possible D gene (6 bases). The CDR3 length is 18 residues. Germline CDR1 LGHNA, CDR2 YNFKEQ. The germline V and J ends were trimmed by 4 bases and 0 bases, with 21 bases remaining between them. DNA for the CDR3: TGTGCCAGCAGCCCGAGAGGTGCGGGACAAGCATCTAACTATGGCTACACCTTC. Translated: CASSPRGAGQASNYGYTF.

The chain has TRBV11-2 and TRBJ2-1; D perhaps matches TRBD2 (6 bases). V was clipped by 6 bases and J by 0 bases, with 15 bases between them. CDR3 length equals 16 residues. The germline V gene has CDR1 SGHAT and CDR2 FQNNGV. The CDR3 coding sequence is TGTGCCAGCAGGTCATGGGGCGGGAACTCCTACAATGAGCAGTTCTTC. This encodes CASRSWGGNSYNEQFF.

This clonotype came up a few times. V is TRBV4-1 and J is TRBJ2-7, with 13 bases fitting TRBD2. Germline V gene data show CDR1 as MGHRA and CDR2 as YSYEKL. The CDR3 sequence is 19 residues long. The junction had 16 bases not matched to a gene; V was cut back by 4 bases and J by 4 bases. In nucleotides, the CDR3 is TGCGCCAGCAGCCCCCTACTGGGACCGGGACTAGCGGGACGTTACGAGCAGTACTTC. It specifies CASSPLLGPGLAGRYEQYF.

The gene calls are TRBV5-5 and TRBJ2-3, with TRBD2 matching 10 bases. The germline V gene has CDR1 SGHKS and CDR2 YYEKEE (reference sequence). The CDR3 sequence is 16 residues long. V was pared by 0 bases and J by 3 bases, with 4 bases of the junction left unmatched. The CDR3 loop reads CASSLEAGGWTDTQYF. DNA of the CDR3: TGTGCCAGCAGCTTGGAAGCGGGGGGGTGGACAGATACGCAGTATTTT.

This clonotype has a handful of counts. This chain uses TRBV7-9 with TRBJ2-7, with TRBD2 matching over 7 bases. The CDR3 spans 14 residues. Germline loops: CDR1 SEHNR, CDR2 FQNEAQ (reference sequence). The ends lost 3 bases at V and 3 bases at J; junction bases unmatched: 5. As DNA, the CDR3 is TGTGCCAGCAGCTTGCGGGAGAAGGACTACGAGCAGTACTTC. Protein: CASSLREKDYEQYF.

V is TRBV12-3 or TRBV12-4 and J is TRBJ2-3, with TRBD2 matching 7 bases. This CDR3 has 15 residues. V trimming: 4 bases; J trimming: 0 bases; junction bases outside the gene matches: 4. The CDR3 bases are TGTGCCAGCAGTTGGGGGAGGGGTAGCACAGATACGCAGTATTTT. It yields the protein CASSWGRGSTDTQYF.

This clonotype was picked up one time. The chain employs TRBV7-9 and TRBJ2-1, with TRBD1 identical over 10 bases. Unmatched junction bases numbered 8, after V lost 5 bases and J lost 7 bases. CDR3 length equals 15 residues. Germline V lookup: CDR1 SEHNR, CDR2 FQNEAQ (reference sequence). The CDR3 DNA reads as TGTGCCAGCAGCCCGGGACAGGGGTCTAATAATGAGCAGTTCTTC. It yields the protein CASSPGQGSNNEQFF.

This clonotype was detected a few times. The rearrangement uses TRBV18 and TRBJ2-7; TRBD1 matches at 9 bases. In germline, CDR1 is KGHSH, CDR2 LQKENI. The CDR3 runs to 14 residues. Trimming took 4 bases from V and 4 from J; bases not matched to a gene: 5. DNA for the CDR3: TGTGCCAGCTCACACGGGACAGGGAGGTACGAGCAGTACGTC. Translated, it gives CASSHGTGRYEQYV.

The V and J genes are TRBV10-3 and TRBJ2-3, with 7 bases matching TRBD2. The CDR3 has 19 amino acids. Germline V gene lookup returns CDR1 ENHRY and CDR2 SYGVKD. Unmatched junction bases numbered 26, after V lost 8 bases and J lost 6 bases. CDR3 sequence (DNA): TGTGCCATCTCCCCGCAGGGTCAAGGGAGGCGCGGGAGTGGGGATACGCAGTATTTT. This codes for CAISPQGQGRRGSGDTQYF.